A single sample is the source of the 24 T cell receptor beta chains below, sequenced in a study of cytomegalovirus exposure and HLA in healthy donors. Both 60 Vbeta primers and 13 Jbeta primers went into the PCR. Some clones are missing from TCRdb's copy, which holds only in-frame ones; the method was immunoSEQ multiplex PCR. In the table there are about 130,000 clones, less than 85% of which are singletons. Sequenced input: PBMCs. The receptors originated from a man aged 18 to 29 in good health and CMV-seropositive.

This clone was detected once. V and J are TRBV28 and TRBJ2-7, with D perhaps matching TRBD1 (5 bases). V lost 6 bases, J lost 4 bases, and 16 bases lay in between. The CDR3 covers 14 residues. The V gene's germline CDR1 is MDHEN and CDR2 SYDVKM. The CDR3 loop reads CASRIPGWDYEQYF. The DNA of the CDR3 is TGTGCCAGCAGAATACCAGGGTGGGATTACGAGCAGTACTTC. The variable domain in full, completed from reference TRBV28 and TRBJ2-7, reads DVKVTQSSRYLVKRTGEKVFLECVQDMDHENMFWYRQDPGLGLRLIYFSYDVKMKEKGDIPEGYSVSREKKERFSLILESASTNQTSMYLCASRIPGWDYEQYFGPGTRLTVT.

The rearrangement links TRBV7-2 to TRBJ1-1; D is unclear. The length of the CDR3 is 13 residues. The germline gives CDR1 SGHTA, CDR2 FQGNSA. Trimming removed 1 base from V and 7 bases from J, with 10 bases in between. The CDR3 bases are TGTGCCAGCAGCTTAGAAAGAAACTATGAAGCTTTCTTT. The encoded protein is CASSLERNYEAFF.

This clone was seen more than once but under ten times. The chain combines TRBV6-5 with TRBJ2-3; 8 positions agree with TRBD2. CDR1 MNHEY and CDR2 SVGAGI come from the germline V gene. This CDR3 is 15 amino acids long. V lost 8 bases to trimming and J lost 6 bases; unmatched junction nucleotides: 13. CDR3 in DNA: TGTGCCAGCGGCCCGAGACGGGGGGGCAGGGATACGCAGTATTTT. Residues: CASGPRRGGRDTQYF.

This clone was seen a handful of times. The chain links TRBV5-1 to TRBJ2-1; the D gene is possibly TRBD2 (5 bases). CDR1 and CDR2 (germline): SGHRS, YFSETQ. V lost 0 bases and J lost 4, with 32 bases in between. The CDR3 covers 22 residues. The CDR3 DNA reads TGCGCCAGCAGCTTGGAGCGTTCCCTAGGCGGAACCCTTGGACTTCAGTACAATGAGCAGTTCTTC. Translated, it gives CASSLERSLGGTLGLQYNEQFF.

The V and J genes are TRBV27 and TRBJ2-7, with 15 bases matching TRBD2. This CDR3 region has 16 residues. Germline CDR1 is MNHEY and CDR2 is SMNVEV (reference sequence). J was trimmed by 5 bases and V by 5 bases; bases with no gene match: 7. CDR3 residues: CASSPHGLAGGNEQYF. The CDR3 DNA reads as TGTGCCAGCAGTCCCCACGGACTAGCGGGGGGGAACGAGCAGTACTTC.

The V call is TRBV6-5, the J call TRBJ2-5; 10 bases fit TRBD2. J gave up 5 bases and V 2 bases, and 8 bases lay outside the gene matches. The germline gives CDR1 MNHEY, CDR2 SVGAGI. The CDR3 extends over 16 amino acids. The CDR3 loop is CASSYKAGGAEETQYF. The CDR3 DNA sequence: TGTGCCAGCAGTTACAAAGCGGGGGGGGCTGAGGAGACCCAGTACTTC.

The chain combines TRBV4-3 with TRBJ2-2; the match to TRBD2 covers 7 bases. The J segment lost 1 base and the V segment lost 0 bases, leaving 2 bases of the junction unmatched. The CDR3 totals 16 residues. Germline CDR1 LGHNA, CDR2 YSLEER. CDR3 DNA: TGCGCCAGCAGCCAAGAGGGAGGGCGGAACACCGGGGAGCTGTTTTTT. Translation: CASSQEGGRNTGELFF.

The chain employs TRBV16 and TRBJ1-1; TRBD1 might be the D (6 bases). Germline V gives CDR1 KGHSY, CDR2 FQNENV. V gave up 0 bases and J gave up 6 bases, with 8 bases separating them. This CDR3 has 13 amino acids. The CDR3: CASSQSWGPEAFF. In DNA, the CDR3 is TGTGCCAGCAGCCAATCATGGGGGCCTGAAGCTTTCTTT.

CDR3 region: CASSTGQRYYEQYF. The CDR3 DNA is TGTGCCAGTAGTACCGGACAGCGATACTACGAGCAGTACTTC. The V and J genes are TRBV19 and TRBJ2-7, with D tentatively TRBD1 (6 bases). Germline CDR1 and CDR2: LNHDA and SQIVND (reference sequence). V lost 4 bases to trimming and J lost 3 bases, with 13 bases between them. This CDR3 region has 14 residues.

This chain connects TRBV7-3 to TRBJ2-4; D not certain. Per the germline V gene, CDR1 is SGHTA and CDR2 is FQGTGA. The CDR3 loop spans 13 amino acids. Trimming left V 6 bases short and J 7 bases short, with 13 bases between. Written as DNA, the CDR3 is TGTGCCAGCAGTCCTAACCCTTCGAACATTCAGTACTTC. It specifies CASSPNPSNIQYF. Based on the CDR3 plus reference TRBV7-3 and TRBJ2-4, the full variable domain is GAGVSQTPSNKVTEKGKYVELRCDPISGHTALYWYRQSLGQGPEFLIYFQGTGAADDSGLPNDRFFAVRPEGSVSTLKIQRTERGDSAVYLCASSPNPSNIQYFGAGTRLSVL.

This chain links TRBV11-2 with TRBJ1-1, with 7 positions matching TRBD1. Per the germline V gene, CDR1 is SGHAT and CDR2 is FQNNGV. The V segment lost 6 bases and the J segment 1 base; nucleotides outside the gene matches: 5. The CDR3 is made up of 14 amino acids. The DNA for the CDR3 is TGTGCCAGCAGTAGACAGGGAGCGAACACTGAAGCTTTCTTT. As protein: CASSRQGANTEAFF.

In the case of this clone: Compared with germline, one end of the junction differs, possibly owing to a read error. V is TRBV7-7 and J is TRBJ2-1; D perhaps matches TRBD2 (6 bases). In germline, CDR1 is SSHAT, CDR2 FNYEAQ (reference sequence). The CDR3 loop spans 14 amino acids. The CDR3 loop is CASSPGVRHNEQFF. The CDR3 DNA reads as TGTGCTAGCAGCCCGGGGGTGAGGCACAATGAGCAGTTCTTC.

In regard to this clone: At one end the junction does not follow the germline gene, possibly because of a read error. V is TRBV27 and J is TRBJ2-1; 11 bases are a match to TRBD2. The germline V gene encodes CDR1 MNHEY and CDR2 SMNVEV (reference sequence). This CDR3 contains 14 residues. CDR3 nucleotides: TGTGCCTGCAGAGATAGCGGGAGGGCCAATGAGCAGTTCTTC. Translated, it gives CACRDSGRANEQFF.

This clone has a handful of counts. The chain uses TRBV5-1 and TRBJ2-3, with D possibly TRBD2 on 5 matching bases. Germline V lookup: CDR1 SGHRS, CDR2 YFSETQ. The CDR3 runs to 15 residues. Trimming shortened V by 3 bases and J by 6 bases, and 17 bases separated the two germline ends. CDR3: CASSSNGVLGDTQYF. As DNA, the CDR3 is TGCGCCAGCAGCTCTAACGGGGTACTGGGGGATACGCAGTATTTT.

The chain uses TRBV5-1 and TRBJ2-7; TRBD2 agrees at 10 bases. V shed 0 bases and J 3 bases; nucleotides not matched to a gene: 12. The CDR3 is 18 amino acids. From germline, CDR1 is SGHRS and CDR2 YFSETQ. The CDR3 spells CASSLGTGTSARGYEQYF. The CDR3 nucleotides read TGCGCCAGCAGCTTGGGGACAGGGACTAGCGCGAGAGGCTACGAGCAGTACTTC. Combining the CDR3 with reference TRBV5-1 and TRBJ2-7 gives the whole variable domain KAGVTQTPRYLIKTRGQQVTLSCSPISGHRSVSWYQQTPGQGLQFLFEYFSETQRNKGNFPGRFSGRQFSNSRSEMNVSTLELGDSALYLCASSLGTGTSARGYEQYFGPGTRLTVT.

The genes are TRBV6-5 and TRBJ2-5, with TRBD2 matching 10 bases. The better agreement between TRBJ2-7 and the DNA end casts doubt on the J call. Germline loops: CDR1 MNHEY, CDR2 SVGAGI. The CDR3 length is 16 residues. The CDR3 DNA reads TGTGCCAGCAGTTATGGTAGCGGGAGGTACTCCTACGAGCAGTACTTC. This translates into CASSYGSGRYSYEQYF.

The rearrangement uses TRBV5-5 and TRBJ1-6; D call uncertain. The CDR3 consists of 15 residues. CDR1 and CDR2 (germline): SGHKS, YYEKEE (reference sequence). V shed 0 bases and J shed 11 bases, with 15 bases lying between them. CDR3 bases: TGTGCCAGCAGCTTGGAAAAATACTACCCAACACCCCTCCACTTT. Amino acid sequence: CASSLEKYYPTPLHF.

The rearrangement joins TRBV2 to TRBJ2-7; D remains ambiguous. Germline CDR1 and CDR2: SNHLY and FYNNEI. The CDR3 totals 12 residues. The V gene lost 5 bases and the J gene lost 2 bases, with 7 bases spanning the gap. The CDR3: CASSSDTYEQYF. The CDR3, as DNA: TGTGCCAGCAGTTCCGACACCTACGAGCAGTACTTC.

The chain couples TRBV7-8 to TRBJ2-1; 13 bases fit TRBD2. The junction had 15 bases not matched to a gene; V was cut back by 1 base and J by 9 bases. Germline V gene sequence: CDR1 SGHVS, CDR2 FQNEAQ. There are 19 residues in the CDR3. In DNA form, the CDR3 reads TGTGCCAGCAGCTTAGTGACAGCCTTTGGACTAGCGGGAGTGACTGAGCAGTTCTTC. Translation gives CASSLVTAFGLAGVTEQFF.

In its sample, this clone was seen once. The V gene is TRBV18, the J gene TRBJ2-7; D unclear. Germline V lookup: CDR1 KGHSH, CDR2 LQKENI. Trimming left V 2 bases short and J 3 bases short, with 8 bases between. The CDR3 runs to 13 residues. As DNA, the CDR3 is TGTGCCAGCTCACCAGCGCAGCGCTACGAGCAGTACTTC. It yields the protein CASSPAQRYEQYF.

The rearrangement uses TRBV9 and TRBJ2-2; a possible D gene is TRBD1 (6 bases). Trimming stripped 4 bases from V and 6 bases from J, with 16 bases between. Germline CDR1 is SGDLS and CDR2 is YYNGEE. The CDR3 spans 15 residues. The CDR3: CASSPLQGSAGELFF. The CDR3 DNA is TGTGCCAGCAGCCCACTCCAGGGGAGCGCCGGGGAGCTGTTTTTT.

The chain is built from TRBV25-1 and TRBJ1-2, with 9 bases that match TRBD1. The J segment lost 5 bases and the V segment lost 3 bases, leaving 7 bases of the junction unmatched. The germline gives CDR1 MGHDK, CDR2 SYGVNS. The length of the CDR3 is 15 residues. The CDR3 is CASSEWDRAGYGYTF. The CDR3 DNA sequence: TGTGCCAGCAGTGAGTGGGACAGGGCGGGGTATGGCTACACCTTC.

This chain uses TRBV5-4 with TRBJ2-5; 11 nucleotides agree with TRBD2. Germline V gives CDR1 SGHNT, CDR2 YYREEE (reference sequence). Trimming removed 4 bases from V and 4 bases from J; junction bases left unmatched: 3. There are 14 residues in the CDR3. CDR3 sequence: CASSPLAGGETQYF. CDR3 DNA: TGTGCCAGCAGCCCCCTAGCGGGGGGAGAGACCCAGTACTTC.

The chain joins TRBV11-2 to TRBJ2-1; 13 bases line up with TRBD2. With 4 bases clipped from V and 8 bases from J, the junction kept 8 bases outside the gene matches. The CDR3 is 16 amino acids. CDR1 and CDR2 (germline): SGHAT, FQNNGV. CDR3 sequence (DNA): TGTGCCAGCAGCTACACTAGCGGGGGGGCCTTATATGAGCAGTTCTTC. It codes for CASSYTSGGALYEQFF. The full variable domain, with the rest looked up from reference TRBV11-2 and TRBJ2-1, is EAGVAQSPRYKIIEKRQSVAFWCNPISGHATLYWYQQILGQGPKLLIQFQNNGVVDDSQLPKDRFSAERLKGVDSTLKIQPAKLEDSAVYLCASSYTSGGALYEQFFGPGTRLTVL.